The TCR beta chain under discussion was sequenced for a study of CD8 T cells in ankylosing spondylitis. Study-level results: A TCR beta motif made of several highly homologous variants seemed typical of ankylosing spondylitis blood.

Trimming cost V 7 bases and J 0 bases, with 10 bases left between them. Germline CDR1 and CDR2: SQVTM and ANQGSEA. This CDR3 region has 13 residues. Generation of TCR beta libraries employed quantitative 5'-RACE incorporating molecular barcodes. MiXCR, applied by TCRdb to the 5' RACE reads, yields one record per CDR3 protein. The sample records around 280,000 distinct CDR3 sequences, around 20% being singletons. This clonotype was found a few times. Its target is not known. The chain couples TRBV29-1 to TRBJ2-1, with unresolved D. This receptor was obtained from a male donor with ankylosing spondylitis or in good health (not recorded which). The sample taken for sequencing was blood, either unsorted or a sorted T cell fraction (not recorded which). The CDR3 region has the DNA TGCAGCGGGTCCTCGAGCTCCTACAATGAGCAGTTCTTC. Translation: CSGSSSSYNEQFF.